The 10 T cell receptor beta chains below come from one sample, sequenced in a study of Ad26.COV2.S vaccination and SARS-CoV-2 variants. Clones were sequenced by immunoSEQ multiplex PCR, and TCRdb holds only the in-frame ones, with some missing. Of approximately 400,000 clones listed, about 92% are singletons. Material: peripheral blood, obtained after recovery from COVID-19. The origin of the receptors is a human donor who had recovered from COVID-19.

The genes are TRBV7-2 and TRBJ2-1, with TRBD1 matching over 10 bases. Germline assignment: CDR1 SGHTA and CDR2 FQGNSA. This CDR3 is built from 15 residues. The trim removed 1 base at V and 6 bases at J, leaving 3 bases unmatched. The CDR3 reads CASSLGDRGGNEQFF. The DNA for the CDR3 is TGTGCCAGCAGCTTAGGGGACAGGGGTGGCAATGAGCAGTTCTTC. Full variable domain (missing parts from reference TRBV7-2 and TRBJ2-1): GAGVSQSPSNKVTEKGKDVELRCDPISGHTALYWYRQSLGQGLEFLIYFQGNSAPDKSGLPSDRFSAERTGGSVSTLTIQRTQQEDSAVYLCASSLGDRGGNEQFFGPGTRLTVL.

V usage is TRBV7-2 and J usage is TRBJ2-5; the D is unclear. This CDR3 has 14 residues. From germline, CDR1 is SGHTA and CDR2 FQGNSA. Trimming cost V 2 bases and J 2 bases, with 9 bases left between them. CDR3 residues: CASSLWSGQETQYF. The DNA of the CDR3 is TGTGCCAGCAGCTTATGGTCTGGGCAAGAGACCCAGTACTTC.

V and J are TRBV6-2 or TRBV6-3 and TRBJ1-2; D gene uncertain. The germline gives CDR1 MNHEY, CDR2 SVGEGT. Between the trimmed V and J ends, which lost 6 bases and 4 bases, there was a span of 15 bases. This CDR3 is built from 14 residues. The CDR3 loop is CASSPLPPSYGYTF. DNA for the CDR3: TGTGCCAGCAGCCCATTACCACCTTCCTATGGCTACACCTTC.

The chain has TRBV7-8 and TRBJ2-5; D is uncertain. Trimming took off 4 bases at V and 5 bases at J, with 11 bases between the two ends. From germline, CDR1 is SGHVS and CDR2 FQNEAQ. The CDR3 sequence is 13 residues long. CDR3 bases: TGTGCCAGCAGCTCCGGACCCGGGGAGACCCAGTACTTC. This gives the protein CASSSGPGETQYF.

The chain employs TRBV14 and TRBJ2-5; 8 nucleotides line up with TRBD1. The J segment lost 5 bases and the V segment lost 4 bases, leaving 6 bases of the junction unmatched. Germline V gene sequence: CDR1 SGHDN, CDR2 FVKESK. This CDR3 is built from 14 residues. CDR3 amino acids: CASSLWTGSETQYF. CDR3 DNA: TGTGCCAGCAGCCTATGGACAGGGTCGGAGACCCAGTACTTC.

The J gene is TRBJ2-7, the V gene TRBV5-1; the match to TRBD1 covers 9 bases. The CDR3 has 15 residues. Germline CDR1 is SGHRS and CDR2 is YFSETQ. J was trimmed by 5 bases and V by 4 bases; bases with no gene match: 10. This chain's CDR3 is CASSAYGTGRHEQYF. CDR3 coding DNA: TGCGCCAGCAGCGCGTACGGGACAGGGAGGCACGAGCAGTACTTC.

The V gene is TRBV9, the J gene TRBJ1-2, with no clear D. Germline-derived CDR1 and CDR2 are SGDLS and YYNGEE. V shed 7 bases and J shed 4 bases, with 11 bases lying between them. This CDR3 region has 12 residues. The CDR3 coding sequence is TGTGCCAGCGGGAACCGAGTCTATGGCTACACCTTC. Translating gives CASGNRVYGYTF.

The V call is TRBV6-5, the J call TRBJ2-3, with D unclear. The ends were cut back, 8 bases at V and 2 bases at J, with 14 bases in the middle. The germline CDR1 and CDR2 sequences are MNHEY and SVGAGI. This CDR3 comprises 14 residues. The chain's CDR3 is CASGKRYPTDTQYF. As DNA, the CDR3 is TGTGCCAGCGGGAAGAGATACCCCACAGATACGCAGTATTTT.

The chain recombines TRBV6-5 with TRBJ1-2; the match to TRBD1 covers 7 bases. V shed 0 bases, J shed 7 bases, and the junction held 8 bases outside the gene matches. The CDR3 has 15 amino acids. Looked up from germline, CDR1 is MNHEY and CDR2 is SVGAGI. Here the CDR3 reads CASSYSMGPGGGYTF. The CDR3 DNA is TGTGCCAGCAGTTACTCGATGGGTCCAGGGGGTGGCTACACCTTC.

The V call is TRBV9, the J call TRBJ1-1; TRBD1 might be the D (6 bases). CDR1 is SGDLS, CDR2 YYNGEE, per germline. This CDR3 is built from 14 residues. The germline V and J ends were trimmed by 4 bases and 4 bases, with 14 bases remaining between them. The CDR3 region is CASSMQGQGTEAFF. The CDR3 region has the DNA TGTGCCAGCAGCATGCAGGGGCAGGGCACTGAAGCTTTCTTT.